A single T cell receptor beta chain is shown here with its context. This specimen belongs to a study of T-cell reconstitution after alpha-beta-depleted transplantation in children. Unique molecular identifiers were incorporated when the TCRbeta library was constructed. TCRdb reprocessed the PCR reads with MiXCR, giving one entry per CDR3 protein. The data show about 610,000 distinct CDR3 sequences, with over 9.5% seen just once and roughly 4% held by the top ten. After removal of 2 bases from V and 6 bases from J, the junction contained 11 bases not matched to a gene. The CDR3 runs 17 residues. Germline loops: CDR1 MNHEY, CDR2 SVGEGT.

The rearrangement joins TRBV6-2 or TRBV6-3 to TRBJ2-2; 8 bases align to TRBD2. This receptor was taken from a human donor who donated a stem cell graft to a child with acute myeloid leukemia. This specimen consisted of PBMCs from the stem cell graft donor, obtained from the stem cell graft. The chain's CDR3 is CASSYGAGTRRPGELFF. The CDR3 coding sequence is TGTGCCAGCAGTTACGGGGCCGGGACTAGAAGGCCCGGGGAGCTGTTTTTT.